Listed below are T cell receptor beta chains from one sample, sequenced in a study of shared clonotypes between healthy human individuals. Sequencing was performed with immunoSEQ multiplex PCR; in TCRdb, only in-frame clones are kept and a portion is missing. The sample gives approximately 2.4 million clones, approximately 96% of which show up once; around 0.13% is in the top ten. Sequencing was done on a sample of naive CD4+ T cells sorted from blood. The receptor set was obtained from a man between 18 and 29 years old in good health. CDR3s include the opening cysteine and the closing phenylalanine or tryptophan. D genes are given only for firm matches. A row's size may be missing; if present it is once, few, many or a size class.

abundance: once; d_gene: TRBD2; v_gene: TRBV11-3; j_gene: TRBJ2-1; CDR3aa: CASSYPRTSGASYNEQFF; CDR3nt: TGTGCCAGCAGCTACCCTAGGACTAGCGGGGCCTCCTACAATGAGCAGTTCTTC
abundance: -; d_gene: -; v_gene: TRBV6-1; j_gene: TRBJ2-2; CDR3aa: CASSVEGNTGELFF; CDR3nt: TGTGCCAGCAGTGTGGAGGGAAACACCGGGGAGCTGTTTTTT
abundance: -; d_gene: -; v_gene: TRBV7-6; j_gene: TRBJ2-2; CDR3aa: CASSWGITGELFF; CDR3nt: TGTGCCAGCAGCTGGGGTATAACCGGGGAGCTGTTTTTT
abundance: -; d_gene: TRBD1; v_gene: TRBV28; j_gene: TRBJ1-1; CDR3aa: CATLPGGAIMNTEAFF; CDR3nt: TGTGCCACCCTTCCAGGGGGCGCGATTATGAACACTGAAGCTTTCTTT
abundance: -; d_gene: TRBD2; v_gene: TRBV19; j_gene: TRBJ2-1; CDR3aa: CASSRLAGGVLEQFF; CDR3nt: TGTGCCAGTAGTAGACTAGCGGGAGGGGTACTTGAGCAGTTCTTC
abundance: -; d_gene: TRBD1; v_gene: TRBV7-9; j_gene: TRBJ2-3; CDR3aa: CASSLDRGFLTDTQYF; CDR3nt: TGTGCCAGCAGCTTGGACAGGGGGTTCCTCACAGATACGCAGTATTTT
abundance: -; d_gene: TRBD1; v_gene: TRBV5-1; j_gene: TRBJ1-6; CDR3aa: CASSTQGVSYNSPLHF; CDR3nt: TGCGCCAGCAGCACACAGGGGGTCTCCTATAATTCACCCCTCCACTTT
abundance: -; d_gene: -; v_gene: TRBV4-1; j_gene: TRBJ1-5; CDR3aa: CASSRESNSNQPQHF; CDR3nt: TGCGCCAGCAGCAGGGAATCTAATAGCAATCAGCCCCAGCATTTT
abundance: -; d_gene: -; v_gene: TRBV6-8; j_gene: TRBJ2-3; CDR3aa: CASSGWERDTQYF; CDR3nt: TGTGCCAGCTCTGGGTGGGAAAGAGATACGCAGTATTTT
abundance: -; d_gene: -; v_gene: TRBV10-1; j_gene: TRBJ1-6; CDR3aa: CASSAMTNSPLHF; CDR3nt: TGCGCCAGCAGTGCGATGACTAATTCACCCCTCCACTTT
abundance: -; d_gene: TRBD2; v_gene: TRBV2; j_gene: TRBJ2-1; CDR3aa: CARGTNSNEQFF; CDR3nt: TGTGCCAGGGGGACTAATAGTAATGAGCAGTTCTTC
abundance: -; d_gene: -; v_gene: TRBV2; j_gene: TRBJ2-1; CDR3aa: CASRFSVADEQFF; CDR3nt: TGTGCCAGCCGATTCTCCGTAGCGGATGAGCAGTTCTTC
abundance: -; d_gene: TRBD2; v_gene: TRBV9; j_gene: TRBJ2-1; CDR3aa: CASSVVAGAYNEQFF; CDR3nt: TGTGCCAGCAGCGTAGTGGCGGGAGCCTACAATGAGCAGTTCTTC
abundance: -; d_gene: -; v_gene: TRBV4-3; j_gene: TRBJ1-6; CDR3aa: CASSDRGESTFNSPLHF; CDR3nt: TGCGCCAGCAGCGACAGAGGGGAGAGCACCTTCAATTCACCCCTCCACTTT
abundance: once; d_gene: -; v_gene: TRBV30; j_gene: TRBJ1-6; CDR3aa: CACLREENNSPLHF; CDR3nt: TGTGCCTGCCTCCGGGAGGAAAATAATTCACCCCTCCACTTT
abundance: -; d_gene: TRBD2; v_gene: TRBV29-1; j_gene: TRBJ2-3; CDR3aa: CSDSGTSGGDTQYF; CDR3nt: TGCAGCGACTCGGGCACTAGCGGGGGAGATACGCAGTATTTT
abundance: -; d_gene: -; v_gene: TRBV7-2; j_gene: TRBJ2-7; CDR3aa: CASSFPVSYEQYF; CDR3nt: TGTGCCAGCAGCTTCCCCGTAAGCTACGAGCAGTACTTC
abundance: once; d_gene: TRBD1; v_gene: TRBV27; j_gene: TRBJ1-4; CDR3aa: CASSPGQGSRANEKLFF; CDR3nt: TGTGCCAGTTCCCCGGGACAGGGAAGTAGAGCTAATGAAAAACTGTTTTTT
abundance: -; d_gene: -; v_gene: TRBV29-1; j_gene: TRBJ2-3; CDR3aa: CSVERGPDTQYF; CDR3nt: TGCAGCGTGGAAAGGGGCCCAGATACGCAGTATTTT
abundance: -; d_gene: TRBD2; v_gene: TRBV6-6; j_gene: TRBJ2-7; CDR3aa: CASRGTSGSYEQYF; CDR3nt: TGTGCCAGCAGAGGGACTAGCGGCTCCTACGAGCAGTACTTC
abundance: -; d_gene: -; v_gene: TRBV9; j_gene: TRBJ1-6; CDR3aa: CASSVMAGGDSPLHF; CDR3nt: TGTGCCAGCAGCGTAATGGCCGGGGGCGATTCACCCCTCCACTTT
abundance: -; d_gene: TRBD1; v_gene: TRBV5-6; j_gene: TRBJ1-5; CDR3aa: CASSSYRGPSNQPQHF; CDR3nt: TGTGCCAGCAGCTCTTACAGGGGTCCATCGAATCAGCCCCAGCATTTT
abundance: -; d_gene: -; v_gene: TRBV18; j_gene: TRBJ2-3; CDR3aa: CASSGGDTQYF; CDR3nt: TGTGCCAGCTCAGGTGGGGATACGCAGTATTTT
abundance: -; d_gene: -; v_gene: TRBV18; j_gene: TRBJ1-4; CDR3aa: CASSAGNNEKLFF; CDR3nt: TGTGCCAGCTCAGCGGGGAATAATGAAAAACTGTTTTTT
abundance: -; d_gene: -; v_gene: TRBV28; j_gene: TRBJ2-7; CDR3aa: CASSSFPGTSYEQYF; CDR3nt: TGTGCCAGCAGTTCCTTCCCCGGGACGAGCTACGAGCAGTACTTC
abundance: -; d_gene: -; v_gene: TRBV14; j_gene: TRBJ2-1; CDR3aa: CASSRLGLSYNEQFF; CDR3nt: TGTGCCAGCAGCCGTCTAGGGCTCTCCTACAATGAGCAGTTCTTC
abundance: -; d_gene: TRBD2; v_gene: TRBV10-1; j_gene: TRBJ2-1; CDR3aa: CASSQGTSGSNEQFF; CDR3nt: TGCGCCAGCAGTCAAGGGACTAGCGGGAGTAATGAGCAGTTCTTC
abundance: -; d_gene: -; v_gene: TRBV19; j_gene: TRBJ1-2; CDR3aa: CASSIEGTGNYGYTF; CDR3nt: TGTGCCAGTAGTATAGAAGGGACTGGTAACTATGGCTACACCTTC
abundance: once; d_gene: -; v_gene: TRBV7-2; j_gene: TRBJ1-6; CDR3aa: CASSEYRGGGSPLHF; CDR3nt: TGTGCCAGCAGCGAATACCGCGGGGGAGGTTCACCCCTCCACTTT
abundance: -; d_gene: TRBD1; v_gene: TRBV25-1; j_gene: TRBJ2-7; CDR3aa: CASSASGTASYEQYF; CDR3nt: TGTGCCAGCAGTGCTTCCGGGACAGCCTCCTACGAGCAGTACTTC
abundance: -; d_gene: -; v_gene: TRBV27; j_gene: TRBJ2-7; CDR3aa: CASSHELYGTIPYEQYF; CDR3nt: TGTGCCAGCAGTCATGAATTGTATGGAACCATACCCTACGAGCAGTACTTC
abundance: -; d_gene: -; v_gene: TRBV5-6; j_gene: TRBJ1-6; CDR3aa: CASSFPTNSPLHF; CDR3nt: TGTGCCAGCAGCTTCCCCACGAATTCACCCCTCCACTTT
abundance: -; d_gene: -; v_gene: TRBV6-1; j_gene: TRBJ1-1; CDR3aa: CASSERSMRDGYTEAFF; CDR3nt: TGTGCCAGCAGTGAAAGGTCCATGCGGGACGGTTACACTGAAGCTTTCTTT
abundance: -; d_gene: TRBD1; v_gene: TRBV5-4; j_gene: TRBJ1-1; CDR3aa: CASSSGQGGGAFF; CDR3nt: TGTGCCAGCAGCTCGGGACAGGGTGGCGGGGCTTTCTTT
abundance: -; d_gene: -; v_gene: TRBV7-9; j_gene: TRBJ2-3; CDR3aa: CASRPGTGNTDTQYF; CDR3nt: TGTGCCAGCAGACCCGGGACTGGAAACACAGATACGCAGTATTTT
abundance: -; d_gene: -; v_gene: TRBV30; j_gene: TRBJ2-3; CDR3aa: CAWSRGGAEGPTDTQYF; CDR3nt: TGTGCCTGGAGTAGAGGGGGGGCGGAGGGGCCCACAGATACGCAGTATTTT
abundance: -; d_gene: TRBD1; v_gene: TRBV7-2; j_gene: TRBJ2-7; CDR3aa: CASSLAAGGPYEQYF; CDR3nt: TGTGCCAGCAGCTTAGCGGCAGGGGGCCCCTACGAGCAGTACTTC
abundance: once; d_gene: -; v_gene: TRBV7-8; j_gene: TRBJ1-4; CDR3aa: CASSLALQGKLFF; CDR3nt: TGTGCCAGCAGCCTCGCCCTACAGGGTAAACTGTTTTTT
abundance: once; d_gene: TRBD2; v_gene: TRBV6-1; j_gene: TRBJ2-3; CDR3aa: CASRYSGAVDTQYF; CDR3nt: TGTGCCAGCAGATATAGCGGGGCTGTAGATACGCAGTATTTT
abundance: -; d_gene: -; v_gene: TRBV7-2; j_gene: TRBJ2-7; CDR3aa: CASSLTQVGFYEQYF; CDR3nt: TGTGCCAGCAGCTTGACCCAGGTGGGGTTCTACGAGCAGTACTTC
abundance: -; d_gene: -; v_gene: TRBV10-3; j_gene: TRBJ2-7; CDR3aa: CAISSHNSYEQYF; CDR3nt: TGTGCCATCAGCAGCCATAACTCCTACGAGCAGTACTTC
abundance: -; d_gene: -; v_gene: TRBV11-3; j_gene: TRBJ2-3; CDR3aa: CASSLGRGDTQYF; CDR3nt: TGTGCCAGCAGCTTAGGGCGAGGAGATACGCAGTATTTT